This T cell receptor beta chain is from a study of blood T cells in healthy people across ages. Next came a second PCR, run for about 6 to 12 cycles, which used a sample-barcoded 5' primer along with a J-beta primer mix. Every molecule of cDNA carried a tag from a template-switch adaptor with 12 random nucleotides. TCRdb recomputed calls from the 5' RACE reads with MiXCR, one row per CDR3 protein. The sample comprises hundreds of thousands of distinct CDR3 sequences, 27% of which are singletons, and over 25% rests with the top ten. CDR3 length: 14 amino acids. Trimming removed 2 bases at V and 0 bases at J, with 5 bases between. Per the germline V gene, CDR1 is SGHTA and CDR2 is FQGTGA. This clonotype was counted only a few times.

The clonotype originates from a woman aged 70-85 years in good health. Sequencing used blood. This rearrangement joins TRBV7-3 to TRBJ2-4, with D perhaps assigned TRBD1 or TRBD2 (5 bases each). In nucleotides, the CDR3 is TGTGCCAGCAGCTTAGGGGGAGCCAAAAACATTCAGTACTTC. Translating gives CASSLGGAKNIQYF.